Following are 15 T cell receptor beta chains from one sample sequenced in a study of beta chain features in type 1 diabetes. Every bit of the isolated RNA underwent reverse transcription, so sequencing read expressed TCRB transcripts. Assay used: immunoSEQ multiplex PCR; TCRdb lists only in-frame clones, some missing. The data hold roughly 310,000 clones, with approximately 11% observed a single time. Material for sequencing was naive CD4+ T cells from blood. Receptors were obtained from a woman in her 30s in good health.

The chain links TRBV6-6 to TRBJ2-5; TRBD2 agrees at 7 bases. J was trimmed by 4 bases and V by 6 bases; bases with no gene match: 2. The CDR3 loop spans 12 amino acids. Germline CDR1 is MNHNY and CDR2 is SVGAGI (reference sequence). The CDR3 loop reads CASSPSGETQYF. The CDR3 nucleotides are TGTGCCAGCAGCCCTAGCGGAGAGACCCAGTACTTC.

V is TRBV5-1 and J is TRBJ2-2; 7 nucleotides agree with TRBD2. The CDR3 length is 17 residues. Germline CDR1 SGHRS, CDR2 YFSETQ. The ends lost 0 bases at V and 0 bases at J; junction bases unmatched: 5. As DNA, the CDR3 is TGCGCCAGCAGCTTGGGCTATAGCGGGTCGAACACCGGGGAGCTGTTTTTT. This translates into CASSLGYSGSNTGELFF.

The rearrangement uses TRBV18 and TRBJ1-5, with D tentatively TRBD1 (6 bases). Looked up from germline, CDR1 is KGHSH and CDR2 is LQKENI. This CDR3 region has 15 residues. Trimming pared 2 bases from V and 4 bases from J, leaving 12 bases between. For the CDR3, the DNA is TGTGCCAGCTCACCAACTAACAGGGAGAATCAGCCCCAGCATTTT. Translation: CASSPTNRENQPQHF.

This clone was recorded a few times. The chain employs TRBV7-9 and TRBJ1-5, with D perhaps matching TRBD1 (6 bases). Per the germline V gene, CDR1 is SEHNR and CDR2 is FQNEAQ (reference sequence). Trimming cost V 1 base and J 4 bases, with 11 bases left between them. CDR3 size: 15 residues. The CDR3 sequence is CASSLEEGGNQPQHF. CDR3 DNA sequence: TGTGCCAGCAGCTTAGAGGAGGGGGGGAATCAGCCCCAGCATTTT.

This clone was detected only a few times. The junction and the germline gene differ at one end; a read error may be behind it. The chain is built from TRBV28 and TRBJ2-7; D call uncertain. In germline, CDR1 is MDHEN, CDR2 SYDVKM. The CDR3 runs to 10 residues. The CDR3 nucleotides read TGTGCCAGCAGTTCCTCCGAGCAGTACTTC. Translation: CASSSSEQYF.

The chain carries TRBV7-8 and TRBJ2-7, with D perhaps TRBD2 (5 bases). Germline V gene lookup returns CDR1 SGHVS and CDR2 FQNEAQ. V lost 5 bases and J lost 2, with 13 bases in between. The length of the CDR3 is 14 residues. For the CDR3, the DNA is TGTGCCAGCAGCGTCCATGGGAGAACCTACGAGCAGTACTTC. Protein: CASSVHGRTYEQYF.

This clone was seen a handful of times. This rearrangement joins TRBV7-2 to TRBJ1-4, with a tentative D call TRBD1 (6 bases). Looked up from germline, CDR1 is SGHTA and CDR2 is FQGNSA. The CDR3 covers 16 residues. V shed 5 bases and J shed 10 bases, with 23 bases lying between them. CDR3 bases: TGTGCCAGCAGCCTCGGCCCAAGGGGGTCGGGGGGAAAACTGTTTTTT. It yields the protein CASSLGPRGSGGKLFF.

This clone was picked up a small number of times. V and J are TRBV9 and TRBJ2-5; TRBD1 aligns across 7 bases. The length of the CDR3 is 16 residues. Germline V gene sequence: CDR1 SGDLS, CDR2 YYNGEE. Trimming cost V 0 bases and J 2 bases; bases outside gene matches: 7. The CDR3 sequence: CASSVGGGQRQETQYF. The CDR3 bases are TGTGCCAGCAGCGTAGGTGGGGGACAGCGACAAGAGACCCAGTACTTC.

The CDR3 spells CASSSESTDTQYF. The DNA for the CDR3 is TGTGCCAGCAGCTCGGAGAGCACAGATACGCAGTATTTT. This chain connects TRBV5-4 to TRBJ2-3, with unresolved D. The germline CDR1 and CDR2 sequences are SGHNT and YYREEE (reference sequence). CDR3 length: 13 amino acids. Trimming removed 3 bases from V and 0 bases from J, with 5 bases in between.

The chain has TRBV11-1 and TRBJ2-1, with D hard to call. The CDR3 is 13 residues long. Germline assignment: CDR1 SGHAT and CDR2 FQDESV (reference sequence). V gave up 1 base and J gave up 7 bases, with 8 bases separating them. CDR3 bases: TGTGCCAGCAGCTTAGGGCCCGGGAATGAGCAGTTCTTC. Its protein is CASSLGPGNEQFF.

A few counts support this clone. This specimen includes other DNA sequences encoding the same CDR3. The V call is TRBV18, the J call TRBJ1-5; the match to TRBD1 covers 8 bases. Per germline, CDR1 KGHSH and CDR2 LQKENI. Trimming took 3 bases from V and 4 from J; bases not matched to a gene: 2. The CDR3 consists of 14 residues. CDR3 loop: CASSPGQGNQPQHF. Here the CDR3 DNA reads TGTGCCAGCTCACCCGGACAGGGAAATCAGCCCCAGCATTTT.

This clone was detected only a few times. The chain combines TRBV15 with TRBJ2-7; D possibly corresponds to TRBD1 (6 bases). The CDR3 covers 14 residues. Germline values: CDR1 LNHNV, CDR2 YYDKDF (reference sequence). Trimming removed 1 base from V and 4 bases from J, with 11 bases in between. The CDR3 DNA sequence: TGTGCCACCAGCAGAGTGGTGGGGGCTTACGAGCAGTACTTC. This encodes CATSRVVGAYEQYF.

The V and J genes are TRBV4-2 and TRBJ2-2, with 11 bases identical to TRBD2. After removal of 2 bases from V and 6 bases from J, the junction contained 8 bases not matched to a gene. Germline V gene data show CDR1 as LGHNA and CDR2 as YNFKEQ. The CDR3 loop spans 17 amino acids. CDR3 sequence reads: CASSQLLAGDVSGELFF. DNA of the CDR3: TGTGCCAGCAGCCAACTACTAGCGGGAGATGTCTCCGGGGAGCTGTTTTTT.

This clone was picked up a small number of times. The CDR3 region is CASSIDGGTKNIQYF. The CDR3 DNA reads TGTGCCAGTAGTATAGATGGCGGGACCAAAAACATTCAGTACTTC. V gene TRBV19 combines with J gene TRBJ2-4; TRBD2 is a possible D gene (6 bases). The CDR3 has 15 residues. The V gene lost 0 bases and the J gene lost 2 bases, with 8 bases spanning the gap. Germline V gene data show CDR1 as LNHDA and CDR2 as SQIVND (reference sequence).

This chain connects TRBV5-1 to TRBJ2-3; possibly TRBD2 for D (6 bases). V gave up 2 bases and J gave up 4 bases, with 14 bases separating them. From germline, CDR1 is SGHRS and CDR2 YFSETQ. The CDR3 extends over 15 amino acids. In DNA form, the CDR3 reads TGCGCCAGCAGCTTTGGACGGAGGGAACCAGATACGCAGTATTTT. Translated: CASSFGRREPDTQYF.